This TCR beta chain was sequenced during a study of identical twins. Overall study results and limits: A partial confounding effect on zero-insertion analyses could come from invariant MAIT and iNKT cells. Out-of-frame alpha sequences that twins shared showed excess low generation probability. Fewer insertions were carried by abundant cord blood beta clonotypes, but none was seen in memory repertoires. It was out-of-frame TCR alpha sharing in monozygotic twins that models underestimated.

TCRdb recomputed calls from the 5' RACE reads with MiXCR, one row per CDR3 protein. The table lists 640,000 or so distinct CDR3 sequences, roughly 6% of them singletons. Trimming took off 0 bases at V and 5 bases at J, with 10 bases between the two ends. Germline CDR1 is MNHEY and CDR2 is SVGEGT. This CDR3 spans 14 amino acids. Comments on this clonotype: Its antigen is unknown.

Material: naive T cells sorted from blood. This clonotype was sampled from a man younger than 35 in good health. The chain employs TRBV6-2 or TRBV6-3 and TRBJ2-5; D gene ambiguous. The CDR3 reads CASSYSGATETQYF. The CDR3 DNA is TGTGCCAGCAGTTACTCGGGTGCAACGGAGACCCAGTACTTC.